These 25 T cell receptor beta chains came from one sample sequenced in a study of blood T cell repertoires in COVID-19. Method: immunoSEQ multiplex PCR; TCRdb's copy keeps in-frame clones and lacks some. The profile covers 200,000 or so clones, with roughly 88% appearing a single time and more than 2.5% taken by the ten largest. Sequences were obtained from peripheral blood. These receptors all come from a man aged 60-69 years with acute or convalescent COVID-19.

The CDR3 coding sequence is TGTGCCAGCAGTCAGGGGGACAGCCATGATCTACGGCCCCAGCATTTT. Amino acids: CASSQGDSHDLRPQHF. The chain couples TRBV28 to TRBJ1-5, with 7 bases that match TRBD1. Germline CDR1 reads MDHEN; CDR2 reads SYDVKM. This CDR3 contains 16 residues. The V gene end was trimmed by 5 bases and the J gene end by 9 bases; junction bases not matched to a gene: 16.

The V and J genes are TRBV19 and TRBJ2-7, with D tentatively TRBD2 (6 bases). CDR3 length equals 15 residues. The germline V gene encodes CDR1 LNHDA and CDR2 SQIVND (reference sequence). Deletions cut 1 base from V and 1 base from J, with 11 bases between. In nucleotides, the CDR3 is TGTGCCAGTAGTATAGTACCGGGAGAGTCCTACGAGCAGTACTTC. This encodes CASSIVPGESYEQYF.

This clone has a single count. The rearrangement uses TRBV5-1 and TRBJ1-2; TRBD1 might be the D (5 bases). There are 15 residues in the CDR3. Trimming took off 2 bases at V and 2 bases at J, with 13 bases between the two ends. The germline V gene has CDR1 SGHRS and CDR2 YFSETQ. CDR3 nucleotide sequence: TGCGCCAGCAGCTTCGGAGGGGAGGTAAACTATGGCTACACCTTC. Its translation: CASSFGGEVNYGYTF.

There are a few counts of this clone. The gene calls are TRBV10-1 and TRBJ2-7, with a tentative D call TRBD2 (5 bases). CDR1 is WNHNN, CDR2 SYGVQD, per germline (reference sequence). The CDR3 loop spans 15 amino acids. Trimming left V 5 bases short and J 5 bases short, with 19 bases between. The CDR3 spells CASSKKRRPNDEQYF. The CDR3 nucleotides are TGCGCCAGCAGTAAAAAGCGGAGGCCTAACGACGAGCAGTACTTC.

The chain carries TRBV4-1 and TRBJ1-1; the match to TRBD1 covers 10 bases. CDR1 and CDR2 (germline): MGHRA, YSYEKL. CDR3 length equals 16 residues. J was trimmed by 5 bases and V by 3 bases; bases with no gene match: 9. The CDR3 here is CASSQRGTGASTEAFF. CDR3 bases: TGCGCCAGCAGCCAGCGGGGGACAGGGGCTTCTACTGAAGCTTTCTTT.

The chain links TRBV7-9 to TRBJ1-3, with no clear D. CDR1 and CDR2 (germline): SEHNR, FQNEAQ (reference sequence). This CDR3 is 16 amino acids long. Trimming removed 4 bases at V and 4 bases at J, with 17 bases between. This chain's CDR3 is CASSSQTLGFGNTIYF. The CDR3 nucleotides read TGTGCCAGCAGCTCACAGACCCTGGGTTTCGGAAACACCATATATTTT.

The rearrangement uses TRBV5-6 and TRBJ1-1, with D possibly matching TRBD1 (5 bases). Trimming cost V 0 bases and J 1 base, with 10 bases left between them. Germline V CDR1 and CDR2: SGHDT, YYEEEE. The CDR3 runs 15 residues. As DNA, the CDR3 is TGTGCCAGCAGCTTGGTAGGCAGGGAGAACACTGAAGCTTTCTTT. It specifies CASSLVGRENTEAFF.

The chain is built from TRBV5-1 and TRBJ1-5, with 9 bases that match TRBD1. The junction had 2 bases not matched to a gene; V was cut back by 2 bases and J by 5 bases. The CDR3 runs 14 residues. Germline CDR1 SGHRS, CDR2 YFSETQ. The CDR3 sequence: CASSLQGADQPQHF. CDR3 DNA: TGCGCCAGCAGCTTACAGGGGGCGGATCAGCCCCAGCATTTT.

The CDR3 protein is CASSQRTLAGGISGANVLTF. The DNA of the CDR3 is TGTGCCAGCAGCCAAAGAACGCTAGCGGGAGGCATCTCTGGGGCCAACGTCCTGACTTTC. The chain uses TRBV3-1 (or the pseudogene TRBV3-2) and TRBJ2-6; 11 bases map to TRBD2. The V and J ends lost 2 bases and 0 bases, in that order; junction bases with no gene match: 9. Germline V gene lookup returns CDR1 LGHDT and CDR2 YNNKEL (reference sequence). The length of the CDR3 is 20 residues.

The gene calls are TRBV19 and TRBJ1-5, with D maybe TRBD1 (5 bases). Per germline, CDR1 LNHDA and CDR2 SQIVND (reference sequence). The V end lost 7 bases, the J end lost 1 base, and 11 bases lay between the germline ends. CDR3 length: 14 amino acids. CDR3 loop: CASTLRGSNQPQHF. CDR3 in DNA: TGTGCCAGTACCCTCCGGGGGAGCAATCAGCCCCAGCATTTT.

This chain joins TRBV7-3 and TRBJ2-1; D is perhaps TRBD2 (5 bases). CDR3 length: 15 amino acids. The V gene's germline CDR1 is SGHTA and CDR2 FQGTGA. V was shortened by 1 base and J by 7 bases, with 14 bases between the two germline ends. In nucleotides, the CDR3 is TGTGCCAGCAGCTTAAGGGAGTCCGGACGTAATGAGCAGTTCTTC. Amino acids: CASSLRESGRNEQFF. The complete variable domain, with remaining parts taken from reference TRBV7-3 and TRBJ2-1, reads GAGVSQTPSNKVTEKGKYVELRCDPISGHTALYWYRQSLGQGPEFLIYFQGTGAADDSGLPNDRFFAVRPEGSVSTLKIQRTERGDSAVYLCASSLRESGRNEQFFGPGTRLTVL.

The rearrangement uses TRBV14 and TRBJ2-2; 7 nucleotides agree with TRBD1. CDR3 length: 16 residues. CDR1 is SGHDN, CDR2 FVKESK, per germline. Germline trimming cut 3 bases from V and 3 bases from J; bases unmatched to any gene: 7. CDR3 loop: CASSQITGTDTGELFF. Written as DNA, the CDR3 is TGTGCCAGCAGCCAGATCACCGGGACAGACACCGGGGAGCTGTTTTTT.

This clone occurred once. The V gene is TRBV5-1, the J gene TRBJ2-7; D remains unclear. The V end was cut by 0 bases, the J end by 3 bases, with 10 bases between. CDR3 size: 14 residues. Germline V gene data show CDR1 as SGHRS and CDR2 as YFSETQ. The CDR3 sequence: CASSLAGLHYEQYF. CDR3 coding DNA: TGCGCCAGCAGCTTGGCCGGGTTACACTACGAGCAGTACTTC.

V and J are TRBV10-2 and TRBJ1-4; 10 bases align to TRBD1. This CDR3 has 17 amino acids. CDR1 and CDR2 from the germline V gene are WSHSY and SAAADI. Germline trimming cut 7 bases from V and 2 bases from J; bases unmatched to any gene: 10. The CDR3 DNA reads as TGCGCCAGCATTCCTTCCGGGACAGGGGACACTAATGAAAAACTGTTTTTT. Translation gives CASIPSGTGDTNEKLFF.

The V gene is TRBV27, the J gene TRBJ2-2; D may be TRBD2 (6 bases). The germline V gene encodes CDR1 MNHEY and CDR2 SMNVEV (reference sequence). The germline V and J ends were trimmed by 4 bases and 6 bases, with 12 bases remaining between them. The CDR3 sequence is 14 residues long. This CDR3 reads CASSWRREAGELFF. The CDR3 DNA reads TGTGCCAGCAGTTGGAGGAGGGAGGCCGGGGAGCTGTTTTTT.

This clone came up once. This rearrangement joins TRBV5-4 to TRBJ2-7; TRBD2 is a possible D gene (5 bases). This CDR3 is 13 amino acids long. Trimming cost V 4 bases and J 2 bases, with 10 bases left between them. Per the germline V gene, CDR1 is SGHNT and CDR2 is YYREEE (reference sequence). CDR3 DNA: TGTGCCAGCAGCCCCCGGGGAGCCTACGAGCAGTACTTC. Translated: CASSPRGAYEQYF.

The rearrangement joins TRBV25-1 to TRBJ2-2, with D possibly TRBD2 on 5 matching bases. This CDR3 has 13 amino acids. Trimming stripped 5 bases from V and 4 bases from J, with 8 bases between. Germline V gene lookup returns CDR1 MGHDK and CDR2 SYGVNS. The CDR3 region is CASSRSGTGELFF. CDR3 DNA: TGTGCCAGCAGTCGGAGCGGCACCGGGGAGCTGTTTTTT.

The rearrangement uses TRBV5-1 and TRBJ1-6, with TRBD1 identical over 7 bases. This CDR3 spans 15 amino acids. V lost 2 bases to trimming and J lost 9 bases; unmatched junction nucleotides: 8. Germline CDR1 and CDR2: SGHRS and YFSETQ. The CDR3 DNA sequence: TGCGCCAGCAGCTTCAAGGGGGCGGACGGTTCACCCCTCCACTTT. Translated, it gives CASSFKGADGSPLHF.

This clone occurred once. The chain employs TRBV2 and TRBJ1-2; 10 bases align to TRBD1. With 6 bases clipped from V and 0 bases from J, the junction kept 1 base outside the gene matches. The CDR3 extends over 14 amino acids. Per germline, CDR1 SNHLY and CDR2 FYNNEI. CDR3 amino acids: CASRGTGANYGYTF. CDR3 bases: TGTGCCAGCAGGGGGACAGGGGCTAACTATGGCTACACCTTC.

V gene TRBV7-3 combines with J gene TRBJ2-1, with D perhaps matching TRBD2 (5 bases). The CDR3 is 15 amino acids. Trimming pared 1 base from V and 7 bases from J, leaving 14 bases between. Per the germline V gene, CDR1 is SGHTA and CDR2 is FQGTGA. The DNA of the CDR3 is TGTGCCAGCAGCTTAATTCCGGCCTCGGGGAATGAGCAGTTCTTC. It specifies CASSLIPASGNEQFF.

The chain recombines TRBV18 with TRBJ1-4; 7 bases agree with TRBD1. V trimming: 2 bases; J trimming: 2 bases; junction bases outside the gene matches: 2. The CDR3 extends over 15 amino acids. CDR1 KGHSH and CDR2 LQKENI come from the germline V gene. The CDR3 sequence: CASSPEQGTNEKLFF. The CDR3 DNA reads as TGTGCCAGCTCACCAGAACAGGGGACTAATGAAAAACTGTTTTTT.

The chain is built from TRBV21-1 and TRBJ1-2; the table names TRBD1, a call not compared with the DNA. TRBV21-1 is annotated as a pseudogene. The CDR3 spans 15 residues. CDR3 sequence: CASRRPTDNNYGYTF. The CDR3 DNA is TGTGCCAGCAGAAGGCCCACCGACAACAACTATGGCTACACCTTC.

The chain has TRBV12-3 or TRBV12-4 and TRBJ1-1, with a weak D call TRBD1 (6 bases). The CDR3 loop spans 11 amino acids. V was cut by 6 bases and J by 11 bases, with 13 bases left in between. CDR3 amino acids: CASRGRGSAFF. In DNA, the CDR3 is TGTGCCAGCAGGGGCAGGGGCTCGGCTTTCTTT.

This clone showed up just a few times. The junction departs from germline at one end; a sequencing error may be responsible. This chain connects TRBV7-7 to TRBJ2-3, with D possibly TRBD2 on 5 matching bases. The CDR3 has 15 amino acids. The germline CDR1 and CDR2 sequences are SSHAT and FNYEAQ (reference sequence). This CDR3 is CASSLSQRSTDTQYF. CDR3 in DNA: TGTGCTAGCAGCTTAAGCCAGCGGAGCACAGATACGCAGTATTTT.

This clone was seen just once. V gene TRBV30 combines with J gene TRBJ2-4; no definite D call. Trimming stripped 0 bases from V and 0 bases from J, with 9 bases between. The CDR3 consists of 15 residues. Germline values: CDR1 GTSNPN, CDR2 SVGIG (reference sequence). CDR3 DNA: TGTGCCTGGAGTGTACGCCAGGTAGCCAAAAACATTCAGTACTTC. Translating gives CAWSVRQVAKNIQYF.